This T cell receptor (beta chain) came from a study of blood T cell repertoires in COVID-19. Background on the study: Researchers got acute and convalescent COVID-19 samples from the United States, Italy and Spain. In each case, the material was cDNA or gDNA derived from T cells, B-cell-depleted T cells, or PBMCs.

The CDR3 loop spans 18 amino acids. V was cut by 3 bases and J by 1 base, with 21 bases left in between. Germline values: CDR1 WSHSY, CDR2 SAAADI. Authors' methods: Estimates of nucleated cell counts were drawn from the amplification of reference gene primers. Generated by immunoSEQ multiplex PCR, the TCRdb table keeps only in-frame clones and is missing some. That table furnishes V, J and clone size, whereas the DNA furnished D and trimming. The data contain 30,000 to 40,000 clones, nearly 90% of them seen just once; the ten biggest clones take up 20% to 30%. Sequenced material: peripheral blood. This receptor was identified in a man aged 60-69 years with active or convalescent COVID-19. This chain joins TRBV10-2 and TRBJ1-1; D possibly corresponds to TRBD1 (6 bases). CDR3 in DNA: TGCGCCAGCAGTGATTTCCAGGAAACCGGGACAAAGAACACTGAAGCTTTCTTT. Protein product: CASSDFQETGTKNTEAFF.